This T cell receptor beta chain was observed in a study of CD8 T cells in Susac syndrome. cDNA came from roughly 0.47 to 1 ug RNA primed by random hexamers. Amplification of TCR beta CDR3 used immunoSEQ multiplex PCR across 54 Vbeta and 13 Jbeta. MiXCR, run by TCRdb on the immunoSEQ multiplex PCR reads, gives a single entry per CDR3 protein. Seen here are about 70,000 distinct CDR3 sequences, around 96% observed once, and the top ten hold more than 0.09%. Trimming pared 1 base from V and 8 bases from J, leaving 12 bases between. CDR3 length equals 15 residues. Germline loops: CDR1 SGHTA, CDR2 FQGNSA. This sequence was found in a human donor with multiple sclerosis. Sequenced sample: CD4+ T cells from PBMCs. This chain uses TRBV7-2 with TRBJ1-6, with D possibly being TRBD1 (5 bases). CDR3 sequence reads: CASSLVQGVDSPLHF. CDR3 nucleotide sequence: TGTGCCAGCAGCTTAGTCCAGGGTGTGGATTCACCCCTCCACTTT.